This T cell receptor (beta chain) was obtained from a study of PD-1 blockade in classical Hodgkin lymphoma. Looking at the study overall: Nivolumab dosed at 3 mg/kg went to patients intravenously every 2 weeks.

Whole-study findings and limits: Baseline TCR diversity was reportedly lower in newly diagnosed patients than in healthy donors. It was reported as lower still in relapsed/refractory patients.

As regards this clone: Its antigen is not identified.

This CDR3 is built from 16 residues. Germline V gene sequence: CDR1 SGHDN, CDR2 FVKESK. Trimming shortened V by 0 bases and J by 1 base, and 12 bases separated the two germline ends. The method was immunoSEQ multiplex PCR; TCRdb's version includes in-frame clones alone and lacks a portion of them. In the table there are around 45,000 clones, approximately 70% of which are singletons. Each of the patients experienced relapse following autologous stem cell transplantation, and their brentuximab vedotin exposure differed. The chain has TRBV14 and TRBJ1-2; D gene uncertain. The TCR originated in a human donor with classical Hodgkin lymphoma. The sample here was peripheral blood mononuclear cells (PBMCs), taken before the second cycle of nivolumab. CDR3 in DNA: TGTGCCAGCAGCCAAGATATGACGGGGATTAACTATGGCTACACCTTC. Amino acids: CASSQDMTGINYGYTF.